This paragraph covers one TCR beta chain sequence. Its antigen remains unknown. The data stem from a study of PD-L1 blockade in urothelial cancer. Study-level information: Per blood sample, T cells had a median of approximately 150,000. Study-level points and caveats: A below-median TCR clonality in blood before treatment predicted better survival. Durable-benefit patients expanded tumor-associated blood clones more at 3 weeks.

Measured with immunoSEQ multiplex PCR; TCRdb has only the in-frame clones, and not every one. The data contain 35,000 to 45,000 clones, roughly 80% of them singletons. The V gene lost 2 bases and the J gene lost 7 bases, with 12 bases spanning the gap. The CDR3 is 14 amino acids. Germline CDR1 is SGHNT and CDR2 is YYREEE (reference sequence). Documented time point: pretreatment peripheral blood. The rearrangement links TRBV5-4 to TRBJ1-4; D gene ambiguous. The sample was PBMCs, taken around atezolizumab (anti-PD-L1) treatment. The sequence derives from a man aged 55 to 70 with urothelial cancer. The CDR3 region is CASSFGVVSEKLFF. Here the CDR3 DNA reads TGTGCCAGCAGCTTTGGAGTGGTCAGTGAAAAACTGTTTTTT.